These T cell receptor beta chains were read from a single sample in a study of T cells of healthy individuals. Using its own MiXCR run on the 5' RACE reads, TCRdb lists one record per CDR3 protein. The sample contains approximately 52,000 distinct CDR3 sequences, about 15% of which appear only once. Every receptor here comes from a human donor in good health. CDR3s include the opening cysteine and the closing phenylalanine or tryptophan. A D gene is named only where the DNA matches it firmly. Size values are once, few and many counts, or a class for expanded clones, and some rows have none.

16	TRBJ1-5	TRBV27	.	many	CASSKLTGNSNQPQHF	TGTGCCAGCAGCAAACTTACAGGGAATAGCAATCAGCCCCAGCATTTT
15	TRBJ1-6	TRBV5-1	.	few	CASSLGQTYNSPLHF	TGCGCCAGCAGCTTGGGACAGACCTATAATTCACCCCTCCACTTT
15	TRBJ2-5	TRBV20-1	.	few	CSARSGGVLKETQYF	TGCAGTGCCCGCTCAGGGGGGGTCTTGAAAGAGACCCAGTACTTC
12	TRBJ1-2	TRBV7-2	.	.	CASSRSGYGYTF	TGTGCCAGCAGCCGGTCAGGATATGGCTACACCTTC
16	TRBJ2-5	TRBV7-2	TRBD1	many	CASSLFPTGIKETQYF	TGTGCCAGCAGCTTATTCCCGACAGGGATCAAAGAGACCCAGTACTTC
12	TRBJ1-1	TRBV6-2/TRBV6-3	.	many	CATTRGNTEAFF	TGTGCCACCACTCGGGGTAACACTGAAGCTTTCTTT
15	TRBJ2-3	TRBV10-3	TRBD2	few	CAISLAGPSADTQYF	TGTGCCATCAGCCTAGCGGGACCCTCAGCAGATACGCAGTATTTT
14	TRBJ2-3	TRBV20-1	TRBD2	.	CSAAGEGPVDTQYF	TGCAGTGCCGCCGGGGAGGGGCCGGTAGATACGCAGTATTTT
16	TRBJ2-1	TRBV20-1	.	.	CSARDFRAGRHNEQFF	TGCAGTGCTAGAGATTTTAGGGCGGGACGGCACAATGAGCAGTTCTTC
15	TRBJ2-3	TRBV25-1	.	.	CASSDPSRGTDTQYF	TGTGCCAGCAGTGATCCTTCACGGGGCACAGATACGCAGTATTTT
17	TRBJ2-2	TRBV27	.	.	CASSFRVQGGDTGELFF	TGTGCCAGCAGTTTCCGTGTACAGGGAGGTGACACCGGGGAGCTGTTTTTT